A single sample gave rise to the 5 T cell receptor beta chains below, sequenced in a study of blood T cell repertoires in COVID-19 (dated by TCRdb to 2018 to 2020). Library preparation was by the immunoSEQ multiplex PCR assay. The clones in this table, taken by TCRdb from immuneACCESS, are in-frame only. Not every clone is retained; where verified, under half of the shortfall comes from an unresolved V gene, and the cause of the rest is unknown. This sample has some 340,000 clones in its table, and around 88% of those were observed once. About 2.7% of the sample is in the top ten clones. The sample consisted of peripheral blood. These receptors were collected from a man aged 25-45 years with active or convalescent COVID-19.

V gene TRBV5-1 combines with J gene TRBJ2-1, with 10 bases fitting TRBD2. The V gene end was trimmed by 3 bases and the J gene end by 6 bases; junction bases not matched to a gene: 9. Germline assignment: CDR1 SGHRS and CDR2 YFSETQ. CDR3 length equals 16 residues. The CDR3 coding sequence is TGCGCCAGCAGCTCCATAGCGGGGGGCGGGATCAATGAGCAGTTCTTC. It yields the protein CASSSIAGGGINEQFF.

The chain carries TRBV11-3 and TRBJ2-7; 8 bases fit TRBD2. The CDR3 has 14 residues. Germline values: CDR1 SGHNT, CDR2 YENEEA. The junction had 3 bases not matched to a gene; V was cut back by 3 bases and J by 2 bases. The CDR3 sequence: CASSFGGGPYEQYF. The CDR3, as DNA: TGTGCCAGCAGCTTTGGCGGGGGGCCCTACGAGCAGTACTTC.

This rearrangement joins TRBV5-4 to TRBJ1-2; weak D call: TRBD1 (6 bases). Germline-derived CDR1 and CDR2 are SGHNT and YYREEE (reference sequence). Trimming shortened V by 3 bases and J by 7 bases, and 7 bases separated the two germline ends. CDR3 size: 11 residues. Here the CDR3 reads CASSSGVGYTF. The CDR3 DNA follows: TGTGCCAGCAGCTCAGGGGTTGGCTACACCTTC.

CDR3: CASSQTDRGKSYEQYF. DNA for the CDR3: TGTGCCAGCAGCCAAACTGACAGGGGGAAGTCCTACGAGCAGTACTTC. V gene TRBV4-2 combines with J gene TRBJ2-7, with 9 positions matching TRBD1. The CDR3 has 16 residues. Trimming at V came to 2 bases and at J to 1 base, leaving 6 bases not matched to a gene. In germline, CDR1 is LGHNA, CDR2 YNFKEQ.

The chain uses TRBV28 and TRBJ2-5; TRBD2 agrees at 7 bases. With V trimmed by 3 bases and J by 3 bases, 4 bases remained unmatched. The V gene's germline CDR1 is MDHEN and CDR2 SYDVKM. The CDR3 consists of 14 residues. The CDR3 coding sequence is TGTGCCAGCAGTTTCGGGCTAGCGGAAGAGACCCAGTACTTC. Encoded protein: CASSFGLAEETQYF. Complete variable domain (other parts from reference TRBV28 and TRBJ2-5): DVKVTQSSRYLVKRTGEKVFLECVQDMDHENMFWYRQDPGLGLRLIYFSYDVKMKEKGDIPEGYSVSREKKERFSLILESASTNQTSMYLCASSFGLAEETQYFGPGTRLLVL.